This is a list of T cell receptor beta chains from one sample in a study of blood T cell repertoires in COVID-19. Clones were sequenced by immunoSEQ multiplex PCR, and TCRdb holds only the in-frame ones, with some missing. The sample contains some 170,000 clones, about 75% of which appear only once. The material sequenced was peripheral blood. The receptors stem from a woman in her fifties or sixties with active or convalescent COVID-19. The CDR3 runs from the conserved cysteine through the conserved F or W. Size values are once, few and many counts, or a class for expanded clones, and some rows have none.

clone_size j_call v_call cdr3_aa
NA TRBJ2-3 TRBV7-2 CASSLGLAHTDTQYF
NA TRBJ1-6 TRBV5-1 CASSETGRNSPLHF
NA TRBJ1-3 TRBV21-1 CASSKQGYSGNTIYF
NA TRBJ1-1 TRBV7-2 CASSSARGTEAFF
NA TRBJ2-2 TRBV28 CASSFGGRATGELFF
NA TRBJ2-7 TRBV28 CASARAPTYEQYF
NA TRBJ1-2 TRBV30 CAWTQDRIYGYTF
NA TRBJ2-1 TRBV15 CATSRGGTGGDVYEQFF
NA TRBJ1-2 TRBV4-3 CASGSKRQGSYGYTF
few TRBJ1-3 TRBV9 CASSPRTGVLSGNTIYF
NA TRBJ2-3 TRBV10-3 CAISEGGQGTDTQYF
NA TRBJ1-2 TRBV18 CASSPTGRGADSYGYTF
NA TRBJ2-2 TRBV7-2 CASSSTSGGASGELFF
many TRBJ2-7 TRBV24-1 CATSEPGTGSEQYF
NA TRBJ2-1 TRBV11-1 CASSLRTVYNEQFF
NA TRBJ1-2 TRBV11-2 CASSPAFGGYTF
NA TRBJ2-1 TRBV27 CASSLGLAHYNEQFF
NA TRBJ2-1 TRBV6-4 CASSDSGLAGGINEQFF
NA TRBJ1-1 TRBV14 CASSQGKGASTEAFF
NA TRBJ2-3 TRBV2 CASSEQGAGDTQYF
NA TRBJ2-7 TRBV11-2 CASSLDGLAAYEQYF
NA TRBJ2-7 TRBV7-2 CASSFERGESYEQYF
once TRBJ1-3 TRBV7-9 CASSFSMTGSGNTIYF
NA TRBJ2-3 TRBV5-1 CASSLAGTRQDTQYF
NA TRBJ1-3 TRBV7-2 CASSHRGTVRPGNTIYF
NA TRBJ2-5 TRBV5-5 CASSFSGNVRETQYF
NA TRBJ1-5 TRBV6-2/TRBV6-3 CASSYWAGGRDNQPQHF
few TRBJ1-2 TRBV29-1 CSVESTSNGYTF
NA TRBJ2-2 TRBV11-3 CASSPLANTGELFF
NA TRBJ2-4 TRBV7-9 CASSLMSLAKNIQYF
NA TRBJ1-6 TRBV7-6 CASSSQAGGFWDSPLHF
NA TRBJ1-6 TRBV3-1/TRBV3-2 CASSQYRTGPNSPLHF
NA TRBJ2-3 TRBV4-2 CASSQAVGSTDTQYF
NA TRBJ2-2 TRBV7-8 CASSKGLAAMNTGELFF
few TRBJ2-5 TRBV5-1 CASSRDRGEETQYF
NA TRBJ1-5 TRBV19 CASSYGQLTNQPQHF
NA TRBJ2-5 TRBV30 CAWTRAGGVETQYF
NA TRBJ2-7 TRBV30 CALHRTGVDEQYF
NA TRBJ2-3 TRBV7-6 CASSLSGAGSTDTQYF
NA TRBJ2-7 TRBV28 CASSSSGRARYEQYF
NA TRBJ1-2 TRBV7-3 CASSLGGQGAGYTF
many TRBJ2-3 TRBV7-9 CASSQDRASTDTQYF
NA TRBJ2-1 TRBV11-2 CASSLAPLWTSPNEQFF
once TRBJ1-2 TRBV4-3 CASSQSRSGGGDGYTF
NA TRBJ1-4 TRBV4-3 CASSQQRGGREKLFF
NA TRBJ2-1 TRBV11-3 CASSPRLGGKNEQFF
NA TRBJ2-1 TRBV7-2 CASSSRGPNEQFF